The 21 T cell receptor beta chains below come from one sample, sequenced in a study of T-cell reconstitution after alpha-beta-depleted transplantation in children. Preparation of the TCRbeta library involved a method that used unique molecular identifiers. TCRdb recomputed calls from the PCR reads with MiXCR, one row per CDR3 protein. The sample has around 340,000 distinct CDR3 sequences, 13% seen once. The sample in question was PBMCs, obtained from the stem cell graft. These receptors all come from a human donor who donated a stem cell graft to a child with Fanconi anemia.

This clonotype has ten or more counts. CDR3 sequence: CASSENRLEQYV. The CDR3 DNA reads TGCGCCAGCAGTGAGAATCGCCTGGAGCAGTACGTC. The rearrangement links TRBV10-2 to TRBJ2-7; D remains ambiguous. Germline lookup yields CDR1 WSHSY and CDR2 SAAADI. Trimming cost V 2 bases and J 7 bases, with 9 bases left between them. The CDR3 loop spans 12 amino acids.

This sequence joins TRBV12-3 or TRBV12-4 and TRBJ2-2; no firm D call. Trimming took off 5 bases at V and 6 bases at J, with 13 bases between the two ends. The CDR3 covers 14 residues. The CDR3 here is CASSPTRAPGELFF. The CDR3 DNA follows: TGTGCCAGCAGTCCTACAAGGGCCCCCGGGGAGCTGTTTTTT.

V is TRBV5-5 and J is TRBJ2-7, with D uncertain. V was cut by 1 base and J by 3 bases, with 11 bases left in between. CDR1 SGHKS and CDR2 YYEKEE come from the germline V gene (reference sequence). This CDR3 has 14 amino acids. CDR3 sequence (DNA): TGTGCCAGCAGCTTGTCTCAACGTCACTACGAGCAGTACTTC. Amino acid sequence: CASSLSQRHYEQYF.

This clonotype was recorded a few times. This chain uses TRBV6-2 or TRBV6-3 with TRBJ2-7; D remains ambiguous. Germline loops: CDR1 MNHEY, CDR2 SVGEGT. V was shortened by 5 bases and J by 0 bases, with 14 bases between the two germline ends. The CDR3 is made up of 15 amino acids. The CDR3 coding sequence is TGTGCCAGCAGTACCCGACTCCAAAGCTCCTACGAGCAGTACGTC. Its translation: CASSTRLQSSYEQYV.

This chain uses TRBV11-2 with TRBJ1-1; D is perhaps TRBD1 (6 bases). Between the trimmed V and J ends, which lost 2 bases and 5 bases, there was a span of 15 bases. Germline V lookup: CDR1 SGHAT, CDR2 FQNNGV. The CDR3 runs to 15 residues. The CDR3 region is CASSLHRAIETEAFF. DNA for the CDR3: TGTGCCAGCAGCTTACACAGGGCAATAGAAACTGAAGCTTTCTTT.

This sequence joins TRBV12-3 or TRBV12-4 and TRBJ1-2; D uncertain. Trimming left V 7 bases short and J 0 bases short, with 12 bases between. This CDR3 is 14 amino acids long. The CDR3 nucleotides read TGTGCCAGCACCACGACAATATCTAACTATGGCTACACCTTC. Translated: CASTTTISNYGYTF.

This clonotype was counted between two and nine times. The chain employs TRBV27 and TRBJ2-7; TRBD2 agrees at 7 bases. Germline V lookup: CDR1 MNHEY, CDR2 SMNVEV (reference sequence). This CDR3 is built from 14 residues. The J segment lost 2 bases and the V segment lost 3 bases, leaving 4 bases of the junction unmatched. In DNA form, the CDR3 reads TGTGCCAGCAGTTTCAGGGAGGGAGCCTACGAGCAGTACTTC. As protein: CASSFREGAYEQYF.

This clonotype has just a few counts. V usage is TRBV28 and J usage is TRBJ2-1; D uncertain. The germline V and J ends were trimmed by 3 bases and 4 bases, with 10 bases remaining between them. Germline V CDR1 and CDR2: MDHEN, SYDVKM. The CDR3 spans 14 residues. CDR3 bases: TGTGCCAGCAGTTTCAGAGATTTGTACAATGAGCAGTTCTTC. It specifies CASSFRDLYNEQFF.

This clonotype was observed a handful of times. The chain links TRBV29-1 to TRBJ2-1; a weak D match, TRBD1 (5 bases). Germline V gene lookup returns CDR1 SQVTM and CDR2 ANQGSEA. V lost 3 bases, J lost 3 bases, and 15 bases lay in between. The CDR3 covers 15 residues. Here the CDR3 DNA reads TGCAGCGTTGAGACCACAGGTTTAAACTACAATGAGCAGTTCTTC. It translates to CSVETTGLNYNEQFF.

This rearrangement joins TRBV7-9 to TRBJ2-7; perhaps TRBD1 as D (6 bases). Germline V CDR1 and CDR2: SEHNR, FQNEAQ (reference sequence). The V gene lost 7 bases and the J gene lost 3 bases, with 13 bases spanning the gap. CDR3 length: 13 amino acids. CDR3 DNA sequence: TGTGCCAGCAACGCACAGGGCCGCTACGAGCAGTACTTC. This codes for CASNAQGRYEQYF.

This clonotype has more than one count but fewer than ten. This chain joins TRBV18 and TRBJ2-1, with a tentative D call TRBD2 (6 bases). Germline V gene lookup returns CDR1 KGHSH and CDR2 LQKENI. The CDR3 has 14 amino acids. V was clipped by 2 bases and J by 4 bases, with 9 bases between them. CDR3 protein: CASSPGRGYNEQFF. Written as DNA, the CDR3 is TGTGCCAGCTCACCAGGGCGGGGTTACAATGAGCAGTTCTTC.

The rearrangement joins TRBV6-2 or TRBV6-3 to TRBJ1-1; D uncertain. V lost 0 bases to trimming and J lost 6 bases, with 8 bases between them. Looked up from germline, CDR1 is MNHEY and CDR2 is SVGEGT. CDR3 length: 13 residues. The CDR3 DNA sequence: TGTGCCAGCAGTTACTCGATGCGGGCTGAAGCTTTCTTT. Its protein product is CASSYSMRAEAFF.

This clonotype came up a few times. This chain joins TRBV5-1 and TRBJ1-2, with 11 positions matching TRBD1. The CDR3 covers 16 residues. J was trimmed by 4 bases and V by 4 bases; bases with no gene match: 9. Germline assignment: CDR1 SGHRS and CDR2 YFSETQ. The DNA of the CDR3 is TGCGCCAGCAGCCGGACAGGGGGCAAGGAGGGCTATGGCTACACCTTC. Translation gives CASSRTGGKEGYGYTF.

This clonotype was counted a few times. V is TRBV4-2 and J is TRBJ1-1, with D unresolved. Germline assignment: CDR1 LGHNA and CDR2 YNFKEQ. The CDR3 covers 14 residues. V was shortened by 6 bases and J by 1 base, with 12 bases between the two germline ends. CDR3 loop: CASRGRAANTEAFF. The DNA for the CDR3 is TGTGCCAGCAGGGGCCGGGCGGCGAACACTGAAGCTTTCTTT.

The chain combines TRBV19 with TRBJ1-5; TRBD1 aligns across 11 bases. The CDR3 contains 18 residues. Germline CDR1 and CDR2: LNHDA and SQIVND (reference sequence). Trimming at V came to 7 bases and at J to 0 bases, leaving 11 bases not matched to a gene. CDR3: CASTWTGGPAYSNQPQHF. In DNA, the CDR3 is TGTGCCAGTACTTGGACAGGGGGCCCTGCCTATAGCAATCAGCCCCAGCATTTT.

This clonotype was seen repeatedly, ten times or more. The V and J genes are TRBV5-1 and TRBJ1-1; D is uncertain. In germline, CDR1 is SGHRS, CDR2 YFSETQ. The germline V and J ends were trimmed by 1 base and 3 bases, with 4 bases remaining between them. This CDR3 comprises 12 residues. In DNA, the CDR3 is TGCGCCAGCAGCTTGAGCCACACTGAAGCTTTCTTT. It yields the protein CASSLSHTEAFF.

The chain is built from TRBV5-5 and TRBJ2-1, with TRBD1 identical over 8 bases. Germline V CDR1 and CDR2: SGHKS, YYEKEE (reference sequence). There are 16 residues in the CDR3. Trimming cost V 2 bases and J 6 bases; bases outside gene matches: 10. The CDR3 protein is CASSFTVTGEVNEQFF. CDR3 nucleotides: TGTGCCAGCAGCTTTACGGTGACAGGGGAGGTCAATGAGCAGTTCTTC.

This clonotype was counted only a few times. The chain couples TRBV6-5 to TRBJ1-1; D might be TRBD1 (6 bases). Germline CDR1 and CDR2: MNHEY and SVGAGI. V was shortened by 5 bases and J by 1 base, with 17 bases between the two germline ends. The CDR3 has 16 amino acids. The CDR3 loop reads CASSNPGGGRNTEAFF. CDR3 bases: TGTGCCAGCAGTAACCCCGGGGGGGGCCGGAACACTGAAGCTTTCTTT.

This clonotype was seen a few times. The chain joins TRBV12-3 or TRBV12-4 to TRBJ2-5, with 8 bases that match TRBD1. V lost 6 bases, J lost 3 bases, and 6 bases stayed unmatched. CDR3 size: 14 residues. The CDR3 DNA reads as TGTGCCAGCAGAAAATCGACAGGGGAAGAGACCCAGTACTTC. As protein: CASRKSTGEETQYF.

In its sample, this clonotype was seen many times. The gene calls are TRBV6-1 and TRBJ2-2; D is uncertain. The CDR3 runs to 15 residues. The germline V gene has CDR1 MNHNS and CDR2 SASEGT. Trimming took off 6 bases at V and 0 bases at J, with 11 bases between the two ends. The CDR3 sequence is CASSPSTANTGELFF. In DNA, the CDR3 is TGTGCCAGCAGCCCCAGTACTGCGAACACCGGGGAGCTGTTTTTT.

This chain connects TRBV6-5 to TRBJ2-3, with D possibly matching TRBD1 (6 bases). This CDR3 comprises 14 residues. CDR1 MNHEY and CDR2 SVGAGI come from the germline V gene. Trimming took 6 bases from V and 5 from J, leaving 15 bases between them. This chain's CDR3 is CASSLLQGGDTQYF. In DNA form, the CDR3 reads TGTGCCAGCAGCTTACTACAGGGCGGAGATACGCAGTATTTT.